This TCR beta chain was documented in a study of T cell responses to AZD1222 COVID-19 vaccine (dated by TCRdb to the early 2020s). Regarding the complete study: AZD1222 recipients with second doses at about 4 weeks or about 12 weeks were pooled, because spike-specific TCR depth and breadth did not differ between schedules. Trial participants were enrolled by age into subgroups of 18-55, 56-69 and 70-plus years, and roughly 150, 30 and 60 TCR-sequenced participants, respectively, were included in these subgroups. A total of 230 or so trial participants underwent TCR sequencing, of whom roughly 210 received two doses of AZD1222 and about 25 received two doses of the MenACWY control vaccine. Broader findings and caveats from the paper: Because no samples from the day 14 peak response were available, repertoires could be characterized only after the peak T cell response. Most participants were white British and females outnumbered males, and the authors suggested that clonal diversity may have been underestimated. The 56-69-year group was small, and its depth increase did not reach significance, likely because of low power. Reportedly, almost half of the unique spike-specific TCRs recognized epitopes lying outside the regions that are mutated in the B.1.351 and B.1.1.7 variants. The whole spike protein was spanned by vaccine-associated CD4 TCRs, and dominant responses were seen in regions 160-218 and 743-854. After two AZD1222 doses, spike-specific TCR breadth and depth were significantly higher than at day 0 and than in MenACWY recipients. Conclusions about previously exposed vaccinees were limited because only six AZD1222 recipients were SARS-CoV-2 seropositive at baseline.

The CDR3 regions of human TCRbeta chains were analyzed by immunosequencing. As for the original processing: Repertoire TCRs were matched against a reference library of SARS-CoV-2-specific TCRs generated with the MIRA antigen-specificity platform. Breadth was defined as the fraction of unique TCRs that were SARS-CoV-2-associated. Depth was defined as the fraction of total T cells that were SARS-CoV-2-associated. Using the MIRA data, each spike-specific TCR was assigned both to the spike region to which the TCR was reactive and to a CD4 or CD8 class. Log10-transformed breadth and depth values were compared by one-way ANOVA with Sidak's multiple comparisons tests. The clones in this table, taken by TCRdb from immuneACCESS, are in-frame only. Not every clone is retained; where verified, under half of the shortfall comes from an unresolved V gene, and the cause of the rest is unknown. D and trimming were read from the DNA, whereas the V and J calls and clone size are those reported in that table. The sample records fewer than 120,000 clones, just under 95% of which are singletons. About 7.8% of the sample is taken by the ten largest.

Including cysteine and phenylalanine, the CDR3 has 17 amino acids. The sequence is cut down to CDR3 DNA, 51 bases in frame from base 1. V is shortened by 4 bases, J by 2 bases, and the region joining them spans 21 bases. The germline V gene provides CDR1 SGHDN and CDR2 FVKESK. Concerning this clone: The clone's antigen remains unknown. Base qualities are not provided; no much larger clone lies one nucleotide away.

Per the publication, the time point label means: baseline before first vaccination. Vaccinee samples were obtained from the UK trials COV001 and COV002, which included a single-blind randomized controlled phase 2/3 trial of AZD1222 (ChAdOx1 nCoV-19) in healthy adults. For TCRbeta chain sequencing, PBMC samples from trial participants were taken at day 0 and at day 28 after the second dose. Here the chain combines TRBV14 and TRBJ2-7; the D gene is perhaps TRBD1 or TRBD2, as each covers 5 bases. The sample in question was peripheral blood, obtained on day 0 of AZD1222 vaccination. The TCR sequence derives from an adult in good health. This receptor carries the CDR3 CASSLLEDKVVPYEQYF. The base sequence is TGTGCCAGCAGCCTTCTGGAGGACAAGGTAGTCCCCTACGAGCAGTACTTC.